Shown below are 2 T cell receptor beta chains from a single sample sequenced in a study of shared clonotypes between healthy human individuals. Produced via immunoSEQ multiplex PCR; TCRdb's table is partial and in-frame only. The table lists 400,000 to 600,000 clones, over 75% of them singletons. Sequenced sample: PBMCs. The receptors were gathered from a woman in her 40s in good health. Some clones in this sample may be carry-over from other donors' samples.

The chain joins TRBV10-2 to TRBJ2-1; 11 positions agree with TRBD2. Germline values: CDR1 WSHSY, CDR2 SAAADI. V lost 2 bases to trimming and J lost 5 bases; unmatched junction nucleotides: 8. The CDR3 is 17 amino acids. The chain's CDR3 is CASSESLTSGTDNEQFF. The CDR3 DNA follows: TGCGCCAGCAGTGAGAGCCTGACTAGCGGGACAGACAATGAGCAGTTCTTC.

The chain has TRBV11-2 and TRBJ2-5; TRBD1 might be the D (6 bases). The J call may be mistaken, given a closer DNA end match to TRBJ2-7. This CDR3 has 15 residues. Germline assignment: CDR1 SGHAT and CDR2 FQNNGV. CDR3 loop: CASSRTGLPVNEQYF. The CDR3 region has the DNA TGTGCCAGCAGCCGAACAGGGCTTCCAGTGAACGAGCAGTACTTC.